The sequence of this T cell receptor (beta chain) was determined in a study of blood T cell repertoires in COVID-19. On the study more broadly: From the United States, Italy and Spain came samples of acute and convalescent COVID-19. Sample material is recorded as cDNA or gDNA derived from T cells, B-cell-depleted T cells, or PBMCs.

In the study's own analysis: Reference gene primer amplification gave nucleated cell count estimates. Using immunoSEQ multiplex PCR, the repertoire was profiled, and TCRdb retains in-frame clones only, with some absent. D and trimming were read from the DNA, whereas the V and J calls and clone size are those reported in that table. This repertoire shows 140,000 or so clones, approximately 88% found once; its top ten account for 1.5% to 2%. This CDR3 comprises 14 residues. The V and J ends lost 6 bases and 0 bases respectively, with 12 bases between them. Germline V CDR1 and CDR2: MNHEY, SVGAGI. This chain uses TRBV6-5 with TRBJ2-7, with D perhaps matching TRBD1 (5 bases). This TCR was sampled from a woman aged 45-65 years with acute or convalescent COVID-19. The sample taken for sequencing was peripheral blood. The CDR3 DNA is TGTGCCAGCAGGACCGACAGAAGCTCCTACGAGCAGTACTTC. Amino acids: CASRTDRSSYEQYF.